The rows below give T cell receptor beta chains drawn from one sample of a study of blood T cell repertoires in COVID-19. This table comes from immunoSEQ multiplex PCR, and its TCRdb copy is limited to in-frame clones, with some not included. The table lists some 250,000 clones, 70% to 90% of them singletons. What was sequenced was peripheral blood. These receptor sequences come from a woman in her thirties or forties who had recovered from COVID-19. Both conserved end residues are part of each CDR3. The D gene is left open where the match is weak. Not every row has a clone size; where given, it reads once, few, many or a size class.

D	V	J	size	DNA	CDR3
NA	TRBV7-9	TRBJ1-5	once	TGTGCCAGCAGCTTAGGGAGGCCAAATAGCAATCAGCCCCAGCATTTT	CASSLGRPNSNQPQHF
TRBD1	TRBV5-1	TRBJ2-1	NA	TGCGCCAGCAGCTCCTCCGGGACAGGGTCGAATGAGCAGTTCTTC	CASSSSGTGSNEQFF
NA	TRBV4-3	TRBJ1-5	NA	TGCGCCAGCAGCCAAGATTCGGGGTACGGCAATCAGCCCCAGCATTTT	CASSQDSGYGNQPQHF
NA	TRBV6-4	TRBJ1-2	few	TGTGCCAGCAGGGCCGCGGGCAGCTATGGCTACACCTTC	CASRAAGSYGYTF
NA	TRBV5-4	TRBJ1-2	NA	TGTGCCAGCAGCCTCCAGGGTGGTGGCTACACCTTC	CASSLQGGGYTF
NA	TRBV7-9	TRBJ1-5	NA	TGTGCCAGCAGCTTAGGGGGGGGGACGGTCGGTCAGCCCCAGCATTTT	CASSLGGGTVGQPQHF
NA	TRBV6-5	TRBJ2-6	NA	TGTGCCAGCAGTTACGGCGGGACCCCTAACGTCCTGACTTTC	CASSYGGTPNVLTF
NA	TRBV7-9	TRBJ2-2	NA	TGTGCCAGCAGCCCCCTGGCCAGCACCGGGGAGCTGTTTTTT	CASSPLASTGELFF
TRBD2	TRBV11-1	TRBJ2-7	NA	TGTGCCAGCAGCCAACTAGCGGGAGGCACCTCCTACGAGCAGTACTTC	CASSQLAGGTSYEQYF
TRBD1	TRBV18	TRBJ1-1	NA	TGTGCCAGCTCACCACCCAACAGGGGGGGGGACACTGAAGCTTTCTTT	CASSPPNRGGDTEAFF